The 15 T cell receptor beta chains below all came from one sample that was sequenced in a study of blood T cell repertoires in COVID-19. Data came from immunoSEQ multiplex PCR; TCRdb stores just in-frame clones and leaves some out. The sample yields about 180,000 clones, 85% seen once. Sequencing was done on a sample of peripheral blood. Source of these receptors: a woman aged 45-65 years with COVID-19, enrolled during active disease.

CDR3 nucleotide sequence: TGTGCCAGCAGTTACTCGGCCAGCCAAGAGACCCAGTACTTC. It yields the protein CASSYSASQETQYF. This rearrangement joins TRBV6-2 or TRBV6-3 to TRBJ2-5; D gene unclear. This CDR3 contains 14 residues. Per germline, CDR1 MNHEY and CDR2 SVGEGT. V lost 0 bases and J lost 1, with 6 bases in between.

The genes are TRBV5-1 and TRBJ1-1, with TRBD1 matching over 9 bases. The CDR3 runs 15 residues. Trimming removed 0 bases from V and 6 bases from J; junction bases left unmatched: 6. Germline CDR1 SGHRS, CDR2 YFSETQ. The DNA of the CDR3 is TGCGCCAGCAGCTTGGCCGGACAGGGGAAGGCTGAAGCTTTCTTT. This codes for CASSLAGQGKAEAFF.

This clone was detected a few times. The chain links TRBV10-3 to TRBJ1-1; possible D gene TRBD1, 5 bases. The CDR3 contains 13 residues. CDR1 and CDR2 (germline): ENHRY, SYGVKD. Trimming stripped 4 bases from V and 5 bases from J, with 11 bases between. CDR3 sequence (DNA): TGTGCCATCAGTGCAGGCCAGGGAACTGAAGCTTTCTTT. This gives the protein CAISAGQGTEAFF.

The J gene is TRBJ2-3, the V gene TRBV5-1; 10 bases align to TRBD1. This CDR3 has 15 amino acids. The V gene end was trimmed by 4 bases and the J gene end by 2 bases; junction bases not matched to a gene: 4. CDR1 and CDR2 from the germline V gene are SGHRS and YFSETQ. The CDR3 loop is CASSGGTGVTDTQYF. CDR3 DNA sequence: TGCGCCAGCAGCGGGGGGACAGGGGTCACAGATACGCAGTATTTT. The complete variable domain, with remaining parts taken from reference TRBV5-1 and TRBJ2-3, reads KAGVTQTPRYLIKTRGQQVTLSCSPISGHRSVSWYQQTPGQGLQFLFEYFSETQRNKGNFPGRFSGRQFSNSRSEMNVSTLELGDSALYLCASSGGTGVTDTQYFGPGTRLTVL.

This chain uses TRBV28 with TRBJ1-5; possible D gene TRBD1, 6 bases. Germline lookup yields CDR1 MDHEN and CDR2 SYDVKM. The CDR3 is made up of 13 amino acids. V lost 10 bases, J lost 7 bases, and 17 bases lay in between. The CDR3 bases are TGTGCCACCCTAACAGGGTTAAAGCAGCCCCAGCATTTT. This gives the protein CATLTGLKQPQHF.

The chain links TRBV2 to TRBJ2-7, with 13 bases that match TRBD2. CDR1 is SNHLY, CDR2 FYNNEI, per germline. V gave up 6 bases and J gave up 5 bases; unmatched junction bases: 7. The CDR3 contains 15 residues. CDR3 nucleotides: TGTGCCAGCAGCGAACGGACTAGCGGGGGCCACGAGCAGTACTTC. This translates into CASSERTSGGHEQYF.

The rearrangement links TRBV27 to TRBJ2-3; 9 bases line up with TRBD2. The CDR3 consists of 15 residues. CDR1 is MNHEY, CDR2 SMNVEV, per germline (reference sequence). Trimming cost V 4 bases and J 5 bases; bases outside gene matches: 7. CDR3 region: CASSWSSGAEDTQYF. CDR3 in DNA: TGTGCCAGCAGTTGGTCTAGCGGGGCGGAAGATACGCAGTATTTT.

The table lists this clone with a few counts. This chain joins TRBV2 and TRBJ1-2, with TRBD1 matching over 12 bases. The CDR3 has 15 amino acids. Germline lookup yields CDR1 SNHLY and CDR2 FYNNEI. J was trimmed by 8 bases and V by 4 bases; bases with no gene match: 8. Written as DNA, the CDR3 is TGTGCCAGCAGTGGCCCGGGACAGGGGGCGCAAGGCTACACCTTC. Translating gives CASSGPGQGAQGYTF.

The chain is built from TRBV4-1 and TRBJ2-1; tentative D call: TRBD2 (5 bases). Trimming took 5 bases from V and 2 from J, leaving 16 bases between them. The CDR3 has 16 residues. Germline lookup yields CDR1 MGHRA and CDR2 YSYEKL. The CDR3 bases are TGCGCCAGCAGCGTCCGGTTTAGAGCGGCCTACAATGAGCAGTTCTTC. Translating gives CASSVRFRAAYNEQFF.

The V call is TRBV7-3, the J call TRBJ2-1, with a weak D call TRBD2 (5 bases). The CDR3 sequence is 15 residues long. V was shortened by 2 bases and J by 2 bases, with 10 bases between the two germline ends. CDR1 and CDR2 (germline): SGHTA, FQGTGA. CDR3 nucleotides: TGTGCCAGCAGCTTAGATCAACTAGCCTACAATGAGCAGTTCTTC. Translation gives CASSLDQLAYNEQFF.

The chain combines TRBV5-1 with TRBJ1-1; maybe TRBD1 (6 bases). The CDR3 sequence is 18 residues long. Trimming cost V 0 bases and J 1 base, with 19 bases left between them. Germline CDR1 and CDR2: SGHRS and YFSETQ. CDR3: CASSLGSSSGTPNTEAFF. In nucleotides, the CDR3 is TGCGCCAGCAGCTTGGGCAGTTCCTCGGGGACACCGAACACTGAAGCTTTCTTT.

The gene calls are TRBV11-2 and TRBJ2-5; perhaps TRBD2 as D (7 bases). The germline gives CDR1 SGHAT, CDR2 FQNNGV. V was shortened by 8 bases and J by 5 bases, with 15 bases between the two germline ends. This CDR3 region has 13 residues. CDR3 protein: CASLVGGGETQYF. The CDR3 DNA sequence: TGTGCCAGCTTAGTTGGCGGGGGCGAGACCCAGTACTTC.

The CDR3 is CASRGQPNTGELFF. For the CDR3, the DNA is TGTGCCAGCAGGGGACAGCCCAACACCGGGGAGCTGTTTTTT. The chain combines TRBV6-5 with TRBJ2-2; 7 positions agree with TRBD1. The CDR3 spans 14 residues. V lost 6 bases, J lost 2 bases, and 3 bases stayed unmatched. Germline V gene data show CDR1 as MNHEY and CDR2 as SVGAGI.

This chain joins TRBV4-1 and TRBJ1-2; D remains ambiguous. The CDR3 extends over 14 amino acids. The V gene's germline CDR1 is MGHRA and CDR2 YSYEKL. V dropped 1 base and J dropped 8 bases, with 14 bases sitting between them. The CDR3 loop is CASSQVMLFEGYTF. The CDR3 nucleotides read TGCGCCAGCAGCCAAGTAATGCTTTTTGAGGGCTACACCTTC.

This sequence joins TRBV30 and TRBJ1-2; maybe TRBD1 (6 bases). Germline V CDR1 and CDR2: GTSNPN, SVGIG (reference sequence). Trimming shortened V by 5 bases and J by 5 bases, and 21 bases separated the two germline ends. The CDR3 is made up of 15 amino acids. The CDR3 DNA sequence: TGTGCCTGGGAGGGGCTGGTACAGGGACGTTATGGCTACACCTTC. Protein product: CAWEGLVQGRYGYTF. Drawing the rest from reference TRBV30 and TRBJ1-2, the complete variable domain is SQTIHQWPATLVQPVGSPLSLECTVEGTSNPNLYWYRQAAGRGLQLLFYSVGIGQISSEVPQNLSASRPQDRQFILSSKKLLLSDSGFYLCAWEGLVQGRYGYTFGSGTRLTVV.